One sample yielded the 22 T cell receptor beta chains listed below, sequenced in a study of CD8+ T cells in alopecia areata. As the sequencing template, cDNA was produced by extracting RNA and reverse transcribing it. The table came from immunoSEQ multiplex PCR; TCRdb's copy has only in-frame clones and leaves some out. Listed for the sample are more than 250,000 clones, none seen a single time. Cells that came from pooled cutaneous lymph nodes were sorted using CD4, CD8alpha, NKG2D, NKG2ACE and other markers. Sequenced sample: CD4+ T cells sorted from a lymph node. The receptors stem from a C3H/HeJ mouse with alopecia areata. This strain has MHC haplotype H2-k.

This clone was seen a handful of times. Gene labels here are mouse ones. The CDR3 goes on 4 residues after the read ends, and that part is filled in from the germline J gene. The rearrangement joins TRBV14 to TRBJ2-1; 12 nucleotides line up with TRBD1. The junction had 3 bases not matched to a gene; V was cut back by 5 bases and J by 6 bases. Germline V gene sequence: CDR1 SGHDT, CDR2 FRDEAV. This CDR3 region has 14 residues. The part of the CDR3 DNA that was read is TGTGCCAGCAGGGGGACAGGGGGCATTGCT. Its protein product is CASRGTGGIA. The full CDR3 protein is CASRGTGGIAEQFF.

For this clone: Germline and genes here are mouse. The DNA ends 4 residues before the CDR3 does, and the rest of the CDR3 is filled in from the germline J gene. The chain carries TRBV13-1 and TRBJ2-2; 7 bases match TRBD1. Germline CDR1 is NSHNY and CDR2 is SYGAGN. This CDR3 is 14 amino acids long. V lost 5 bases, J lost 3 bases, and 4 bases stayed unmatched. The CDR3 region is CASRRQGDTGQLYF. Incomplete CDR3 DNA: TGTGCCAGCAGGAGGCAGGGGGACACCGGG.

This clone was counted between two and nine times. Gene names follow the mouse nomenclature. The CDR3 extends 4 residues past the end of the read, so its final part is completed from the germline J gene. Other nucleotide sequences from this sample produce the same CDR3. The chain links TRBV5 to TRBJ2-7; no clear D. V dropped 3 bases and J dropped 0 bases, with 3 bases sitting between them. CDR3 size: 12 residues. Per the germline V gene, CDR1 is LGHNA and CDR2 is YNLKQL (reference sequence). The sequenced CDR3 bases are TGTGCCAGCAGCCAGGGCTCCTAT. Its translation is CASSQGSY. The CDR3 reads in full as CASSQGSYEQYF.

Remarks on this clone: The genes are named according to mouse. Read data end 4 residues before the CDR3 end; the end is taken from the germline J gene. The V gene is TRBV1, the J gene TRBJ2-3, with 9 bases aligning to TRBD2. Germline CDR1 reads NSQYPW; CDR2 reads LRSPGD (reference sequence). The trim removed 0 bases at V and 0 bases at J, leaving 4 bases unmatched. CDR3 length equals 17 residues. The CDR3 spells CTCSADPGGGSAETLYF. CDR3 DNA, as far as it was read: TGCACCTGCAGTGCAGATCCTGGGGGGGGTAGTGCAGAA.

This clone was seen more than once but under ten times. Genes and germline come from the mouse. The CDR3 end is not reached by the read, which stops 4 residues before it; the germline J gene fills it in. Other DNA sequences from this sample encode an identical CDR3 as well. The chain has TRBV13-1 and TRBJ2-7, with a tentative D call TRBD2 (7 bases). The CDR3 totals 15 residues. CDR1 is NSHNY and CDR2 is SYGAGN in the germline V gene. Trimming stripped 2 bases from V and 0 bases from J, with 12 bases between. This chain's CDR3 is CASSDSGGSSYEQYF. CDR3 DNA, as far as it was read: TGTGCCAGCAGTGACTCTGGGGGCAGCTCCTAT.

This clone was counted between two and nine times. Gene names refer to mouse genes. From the germline J gene comes the end of the CDR3, since the read stops 4 residues before it. The rearrangement uses TRBV5 and TRBJ2-1, with D perhaps matching TRBD1 (6 bases). V gave up 5 bases and J gave up 3 bases, with 8 bases separating them. Germline CDR1 and CDR2: LGHNA and YNLKQL (reference sequence). The CDR3 is 13 amino acids. The CDR3 is CASSRDTYAEQFF. The sequenced CDR3 bases are TGTGCCAGCAGCAGGGACACCTATGCT.

As to this clone: Gene names follow the mouse nomenclature. The read terminates 4 residues ahead of where the CDR3 ends, so the germline J gene completes it. V is TRBV19 and J is TRBJ2-1; 9 bases are shared with TRBD1. Germline values: CDR1 FNHDT, CDR2 SITEND (reference sequence). The length of the CDR3 is 14 residues. With 3 bases clipped from V and 6 bases from J, the junction kept 4 bases outside the gene matches. The CDR3 protein is CASSTGTGFAEQFF. The covered CDR3 bases are TGTGCCAGCAGTACCGGGACAGGGTTTGCT.

This clone occurred a few times. Mouse gene names and germline throughout. The read falls 4 residues short of the CDR3 end, and the missing part is taken from the germline J gene. The V and J genes are TRBV19 and TRBJ2-3; 10 nucleotides match TRBD1. The V gene end was trimmed by 2 bases and the J gene end by 0 bases; junction bases not matched to a gene: 3. CDR3 length: 16 amino acids. The germline CDR1 and CDR2 sequences are FNHDT and SITEND (reference sequence). The CDR3 here is CASSIGQGGSAETLYF. CDR3 bases read: TGTGCCAGCAGTATCGGACAGGGGGGTAGTGCAGAA.

For this clone: Germline and genes here are mouse. Read sequence stops 4 residues before the CDR3 end, and the germline J gene provides the missing end. V gene TRBV13-1 combines with J gene TRBJ2-7, with 8 nucleotides matching TRBD2. Germline V gene data show CDR1 as NSHNY and CDR2 as SYGAGN. With 5 bases clipped from V and 0 bases from J, the junction kept 4 bases outside the gene matches. The CDR3 runs 14 residues. Incomplete CDR3 DNA: TGTGCCAGCAGAAACTGGGGGAGCTCCTAT. Amino acid sequence: CASRNWGSSY. In full, the CDR3 is CASRNWGSSYEQYF.

With respect to this clone: All gene names here are mouse names. The read falls 4 residues short of the CDR3 end, and the missing part is taken from the germline J gene. The chain recombines TRBV1 with TRBJ2-2, with TRBD1 matching over 8 bases. J was trimmed by 2 bases and V by 0 bases; bases with no gene match: 2. CDR3 length: 16 residues. Germline V CDR1 and CDR2: NSQYPW, LRSPGD (reference sequence). CDR3 sequence: CTCSADHRGNTGQLYF. Partial CDR3 DNA: TGCACCTGCAGTGCAGATCACAGGGGGAACACCGGG.

This clone was seen only a few times. All gene names here are mouse names. The observed sequence ends 4 residues before the CDR3 terminus, with the missing tail filled in from the germline J gene. J is TRBJ2-1 and V is TRBV19; 11 bases are shared with TRBD2. The CDR3 has 15 residues. Looked up from germline, CDR1 is FNHDT and CDR2 is SITEND (reference sequence). The junction had 6 bases not matched to a gene; V was cut back by 5 bases and J by 5 bases. CDR3 DNA, as far as it was read: TGTGCCAGCAGCAATATGGGACTGGGGGATGCT. Translating it yields CASSNMGLGDA. The whole CDR3 sequence reads CASSNMGLGDAEQFF.

This clone was counted between two and nine times. Gene and germline names: mouse. The read stops 4 residues short of the end of the CDR3; the missing end is completed from the germline J gene. The chain uses TRBV5 and TRBJ1-1, with 11 bases aligning to TRBD1. The CDR3 extends over 14 amino acids. The germline gives CDR1 LGHNA, CDR2 YNLKQL (reference sequence). Incomplete CDR3 DNA: TGTGCCAGCAGCCAAGAGGGACAGGGGGTA. Translated, it gives CASSQEGQGV. The entire CDR3 protein is CASSQEGQGVEVFF.

This clone was seen a handful of times. The listed genes are named as in mouse. The read terminates 3 residues ahead of where the CDR3 ends, so the germline J gene completes it. The chain is built from TRBV13-1 and TRBJ1-6, with D possibly being TRBD1 (6 bases). TRBJ1-6 is recorded as an ORF, its role being uncertain. V dropped 0 bases and J dropped 8 bases, with 12 bases sitting between them. The germline V gene encodes CDR1 NSHNY and CDR2 SYGAGN. This CDR3 contains 15 residues. The CDR3 sequence: CASSDATGRYSPLYF. CDR3 bases read: TGTGCCAGCAGTGATGCCACAGGGAGGTATTCGCCC.

This clone was observed a few times. Gene names follow the mouse nomenclature. The read gets to within 4 residues of the CDR3 end, and the germline J gene fills in the rest. The V gene is TRBV13-1, the J gene TRBJ2-4; 7 bases line up with TRBD1. CDR3 length equals 15 residues. The V gene's germline CDR1 is NSHNY and CDR2 SYGAGN. The V segment lost 3 bases and the J segment 0 bases; nucleotides outside the gene matches: 4. Incomplete CDR3 DNA: TGTGCCAGCAGTGGGGGACAGTCTAGTCAAAAC. Translation: CASSGGQSSQN. The CDR3 in full is CASSGGQSSQNTLYF.

To note about this clone: The gene symbols are mouse symbols. This CDR3 is CASSMSREGDTQYF. Incomplete CDR3 DNA: TGTGCCAGCAGTATGTCCAGGGAGGGAGAC. The gene calls are TRBV19 and TRBJ2-5; D may be TRBD1 (5 bases). The CDR3 end is not reached by the read, which stops 4 residues before it; the germline J gene fills it in. Germline V gives CDR1 FNHDT, CDR2 SITEND (reference sequence). The CDR3 contains 14 residues. The full variable domain, rest sourced from reference TRBV19 and TRBJ2-5, is GGIITQTPKFLIGQEGQKLTLKCQQNFNHDTMYWYRQDSGKGLRLIYYSITENDLQKGDLSEGYDASREKKSSFSLTVTSAQKNEMAVFLCASSMSREGDTQYFGPGTRLLVL.

This clone occurred many times. Here the gene names and germline are mouse. Other DNA sequences in this specimen translate into the identical CDR3. The CDR3 loop reads CASSETGNTGQLYF. The sequenced CDR3 bases are TGTGCCAGCAGTGAGACAGGGAACACCGGG. The V call is TRBV13-3, the J call TRBJ2-2; 7 bases map to TRBD1. With the read ending 4 residues before the CDR3 end, the germline J gene is used to fill in that end. V shed 2 bases, J shed 2 bases, and the junction held 0 bases outside the gene matches. Germline CDR1 reads NNHDY; CDR2 reads SYVADS. The CDR3 totals 14 residues.

This clone was recorded a few times. Genes here carry mouse names. Read sequence stops 4 residues before the CDR3 end, and the germline J gene provides the missing end. This same CDR3 is encoded by further DNA sequences in the sample. The genes are TRBV31 and TRBJ2-2; 10 nucleotides align to TRBD2. The CDR3 has 16 amino acids. J gave up 0 bases and V 1 base, and 2 bases lay outside the gene matches. Germline V gives CDR1 GKSSPN, CDR2 SITVG. The DNA read from the CDR3 is TGTGCCTGGAGTCCCGGACTGGGGGCAAACACCGGG. Protein sequence: CAWSPGLGANTG. The whole CDR3 region reads CAWSPGLGANTGQLYF.

About this clone: Gene names denote mouse genes. The observed sequence ends 4 residues before the CDR3 terminus, with the missing tail filled in from the germline J gene. The genes are TRBV13-1 and TRBJ2-1, with TRBD2 identical over 10 bases. The CDR3 totals 17 residues. Trimming at V came to 2 bases and at J to 0 bases, leaving 5 bases not matched to a gene. Germline lookup yields CDR1 NSHNY and CDR2 SYGAGN. The CDR3 sequence: CASSELDWGYNYAEQFF. The sequenced part of the CDR3 DNA is TGTGCCAGCAGTGAACTGGACTGGGGGTATAACTATGCT.

This clone has a count of ten or more. All gene names here are mouse names. The read terminates 4 residues ahead of where the CDR3 ends, so the germline J gene completes it. The rearrangement joins TRBV17 to TRBJ2-2; 7 nucleotides align to TRBD2. The V gene's germline CDR1 is MNHDT and CDR2 YYDKIL. Germline trimming cut 4 bases from V and 0 bases from J; bases unmatched to any gene: 2. The CDR3 is 15 amino acids. The CDR3 bases that were read are TGTGCTAGCAGTACCCTGGGGGCAAACACCGGG. Its translation is CASSTLGANTG. The whole CDR3 sequence is CASSTLGANTGQLYF. The full variable domain, rest sourced from reference TRBV17 and TRBJ2-2, is DTTVKQNPRYKLARVGKPVNLICSQTMNHDTMYWYQKKPNQAPKLLLFYYDKILNREADTFEKFQSSRPNNSFCSLYIGSAGLEYSAMYLCASSTLGANTGQLYFGEGSKLTVL.

This clone has a handful of counts. Genes here carry mouse names. The read stops 4 residues short of the end of the CDR3; the missing end is completed from the germline J gene. The rearrangement uses TRBV1 and TRBJ2-1; 8 bases are a match to TRBD2. CDR1 is NSQYPW and CDR2 is LRSPGD in the germline V gene (reference sequence). V trimming: 4 bases; J trimming: 0 bases; junction bases outside the gene matches: 2. CDR3 size: 15 residues. The CDR3 here is CTCSETGDNYAEQFF. The sequenced part of the CDR3 DNA is TGCACCTGCAGTGAGACTGGGGATAACTATGCT.

With regard to this clone: Mouse germline and gene names are used. The missing CDR3 end, 4 residues past where the read stops, is filled in from the germline J gene. Other DNA sequences from this sample encode an identical CDR3 as well. V usage is TRBV19 and J usage is TRBJ2-7, with D perhaps TRBD1 (6 bases). This CDR3 comprises 11 residues. Germline V lookup: CDR1 FNHDT, CDR2 SITEND (reference sequence). The CDR3 is CASSGQYEQYF. The part of the CDR3 DNA that was read is TGTGCCAGCAGTGGACAGTAT. Drawing the rest from reference TRBV19 and TRBJ2-7, the complete variable domain is GGIITQTPKFLIGQEGQKLTLKCQQNFNHDTMYWYRQDSGKGLRLIYYSITENDLQKGDLSEGYDASREKKSSFSLTVTSAQKNEMAVFLCASSGQYEQYFGPGTRLTVL.

This clone was found a few times. The germline and genes are mouse ones. Read sequence stops 4 residues before the CDR3 end, and the germline J gene provides the missing end. V is TRBV1 and J is TRBJ2-1; D is possibly TRBD2 (7 bases). Germline values: CDR1 NSQYPW, CDR2 LRSPGD (reference sequence). The CDR3 covers 13 residues. The sequenced CDR3 bases are TGCACCTGCACCCTCGGGGGGCGAGCT. It specifies CTCTLGGRA. The full CDR3 is CTCTLGGRAEQFF.